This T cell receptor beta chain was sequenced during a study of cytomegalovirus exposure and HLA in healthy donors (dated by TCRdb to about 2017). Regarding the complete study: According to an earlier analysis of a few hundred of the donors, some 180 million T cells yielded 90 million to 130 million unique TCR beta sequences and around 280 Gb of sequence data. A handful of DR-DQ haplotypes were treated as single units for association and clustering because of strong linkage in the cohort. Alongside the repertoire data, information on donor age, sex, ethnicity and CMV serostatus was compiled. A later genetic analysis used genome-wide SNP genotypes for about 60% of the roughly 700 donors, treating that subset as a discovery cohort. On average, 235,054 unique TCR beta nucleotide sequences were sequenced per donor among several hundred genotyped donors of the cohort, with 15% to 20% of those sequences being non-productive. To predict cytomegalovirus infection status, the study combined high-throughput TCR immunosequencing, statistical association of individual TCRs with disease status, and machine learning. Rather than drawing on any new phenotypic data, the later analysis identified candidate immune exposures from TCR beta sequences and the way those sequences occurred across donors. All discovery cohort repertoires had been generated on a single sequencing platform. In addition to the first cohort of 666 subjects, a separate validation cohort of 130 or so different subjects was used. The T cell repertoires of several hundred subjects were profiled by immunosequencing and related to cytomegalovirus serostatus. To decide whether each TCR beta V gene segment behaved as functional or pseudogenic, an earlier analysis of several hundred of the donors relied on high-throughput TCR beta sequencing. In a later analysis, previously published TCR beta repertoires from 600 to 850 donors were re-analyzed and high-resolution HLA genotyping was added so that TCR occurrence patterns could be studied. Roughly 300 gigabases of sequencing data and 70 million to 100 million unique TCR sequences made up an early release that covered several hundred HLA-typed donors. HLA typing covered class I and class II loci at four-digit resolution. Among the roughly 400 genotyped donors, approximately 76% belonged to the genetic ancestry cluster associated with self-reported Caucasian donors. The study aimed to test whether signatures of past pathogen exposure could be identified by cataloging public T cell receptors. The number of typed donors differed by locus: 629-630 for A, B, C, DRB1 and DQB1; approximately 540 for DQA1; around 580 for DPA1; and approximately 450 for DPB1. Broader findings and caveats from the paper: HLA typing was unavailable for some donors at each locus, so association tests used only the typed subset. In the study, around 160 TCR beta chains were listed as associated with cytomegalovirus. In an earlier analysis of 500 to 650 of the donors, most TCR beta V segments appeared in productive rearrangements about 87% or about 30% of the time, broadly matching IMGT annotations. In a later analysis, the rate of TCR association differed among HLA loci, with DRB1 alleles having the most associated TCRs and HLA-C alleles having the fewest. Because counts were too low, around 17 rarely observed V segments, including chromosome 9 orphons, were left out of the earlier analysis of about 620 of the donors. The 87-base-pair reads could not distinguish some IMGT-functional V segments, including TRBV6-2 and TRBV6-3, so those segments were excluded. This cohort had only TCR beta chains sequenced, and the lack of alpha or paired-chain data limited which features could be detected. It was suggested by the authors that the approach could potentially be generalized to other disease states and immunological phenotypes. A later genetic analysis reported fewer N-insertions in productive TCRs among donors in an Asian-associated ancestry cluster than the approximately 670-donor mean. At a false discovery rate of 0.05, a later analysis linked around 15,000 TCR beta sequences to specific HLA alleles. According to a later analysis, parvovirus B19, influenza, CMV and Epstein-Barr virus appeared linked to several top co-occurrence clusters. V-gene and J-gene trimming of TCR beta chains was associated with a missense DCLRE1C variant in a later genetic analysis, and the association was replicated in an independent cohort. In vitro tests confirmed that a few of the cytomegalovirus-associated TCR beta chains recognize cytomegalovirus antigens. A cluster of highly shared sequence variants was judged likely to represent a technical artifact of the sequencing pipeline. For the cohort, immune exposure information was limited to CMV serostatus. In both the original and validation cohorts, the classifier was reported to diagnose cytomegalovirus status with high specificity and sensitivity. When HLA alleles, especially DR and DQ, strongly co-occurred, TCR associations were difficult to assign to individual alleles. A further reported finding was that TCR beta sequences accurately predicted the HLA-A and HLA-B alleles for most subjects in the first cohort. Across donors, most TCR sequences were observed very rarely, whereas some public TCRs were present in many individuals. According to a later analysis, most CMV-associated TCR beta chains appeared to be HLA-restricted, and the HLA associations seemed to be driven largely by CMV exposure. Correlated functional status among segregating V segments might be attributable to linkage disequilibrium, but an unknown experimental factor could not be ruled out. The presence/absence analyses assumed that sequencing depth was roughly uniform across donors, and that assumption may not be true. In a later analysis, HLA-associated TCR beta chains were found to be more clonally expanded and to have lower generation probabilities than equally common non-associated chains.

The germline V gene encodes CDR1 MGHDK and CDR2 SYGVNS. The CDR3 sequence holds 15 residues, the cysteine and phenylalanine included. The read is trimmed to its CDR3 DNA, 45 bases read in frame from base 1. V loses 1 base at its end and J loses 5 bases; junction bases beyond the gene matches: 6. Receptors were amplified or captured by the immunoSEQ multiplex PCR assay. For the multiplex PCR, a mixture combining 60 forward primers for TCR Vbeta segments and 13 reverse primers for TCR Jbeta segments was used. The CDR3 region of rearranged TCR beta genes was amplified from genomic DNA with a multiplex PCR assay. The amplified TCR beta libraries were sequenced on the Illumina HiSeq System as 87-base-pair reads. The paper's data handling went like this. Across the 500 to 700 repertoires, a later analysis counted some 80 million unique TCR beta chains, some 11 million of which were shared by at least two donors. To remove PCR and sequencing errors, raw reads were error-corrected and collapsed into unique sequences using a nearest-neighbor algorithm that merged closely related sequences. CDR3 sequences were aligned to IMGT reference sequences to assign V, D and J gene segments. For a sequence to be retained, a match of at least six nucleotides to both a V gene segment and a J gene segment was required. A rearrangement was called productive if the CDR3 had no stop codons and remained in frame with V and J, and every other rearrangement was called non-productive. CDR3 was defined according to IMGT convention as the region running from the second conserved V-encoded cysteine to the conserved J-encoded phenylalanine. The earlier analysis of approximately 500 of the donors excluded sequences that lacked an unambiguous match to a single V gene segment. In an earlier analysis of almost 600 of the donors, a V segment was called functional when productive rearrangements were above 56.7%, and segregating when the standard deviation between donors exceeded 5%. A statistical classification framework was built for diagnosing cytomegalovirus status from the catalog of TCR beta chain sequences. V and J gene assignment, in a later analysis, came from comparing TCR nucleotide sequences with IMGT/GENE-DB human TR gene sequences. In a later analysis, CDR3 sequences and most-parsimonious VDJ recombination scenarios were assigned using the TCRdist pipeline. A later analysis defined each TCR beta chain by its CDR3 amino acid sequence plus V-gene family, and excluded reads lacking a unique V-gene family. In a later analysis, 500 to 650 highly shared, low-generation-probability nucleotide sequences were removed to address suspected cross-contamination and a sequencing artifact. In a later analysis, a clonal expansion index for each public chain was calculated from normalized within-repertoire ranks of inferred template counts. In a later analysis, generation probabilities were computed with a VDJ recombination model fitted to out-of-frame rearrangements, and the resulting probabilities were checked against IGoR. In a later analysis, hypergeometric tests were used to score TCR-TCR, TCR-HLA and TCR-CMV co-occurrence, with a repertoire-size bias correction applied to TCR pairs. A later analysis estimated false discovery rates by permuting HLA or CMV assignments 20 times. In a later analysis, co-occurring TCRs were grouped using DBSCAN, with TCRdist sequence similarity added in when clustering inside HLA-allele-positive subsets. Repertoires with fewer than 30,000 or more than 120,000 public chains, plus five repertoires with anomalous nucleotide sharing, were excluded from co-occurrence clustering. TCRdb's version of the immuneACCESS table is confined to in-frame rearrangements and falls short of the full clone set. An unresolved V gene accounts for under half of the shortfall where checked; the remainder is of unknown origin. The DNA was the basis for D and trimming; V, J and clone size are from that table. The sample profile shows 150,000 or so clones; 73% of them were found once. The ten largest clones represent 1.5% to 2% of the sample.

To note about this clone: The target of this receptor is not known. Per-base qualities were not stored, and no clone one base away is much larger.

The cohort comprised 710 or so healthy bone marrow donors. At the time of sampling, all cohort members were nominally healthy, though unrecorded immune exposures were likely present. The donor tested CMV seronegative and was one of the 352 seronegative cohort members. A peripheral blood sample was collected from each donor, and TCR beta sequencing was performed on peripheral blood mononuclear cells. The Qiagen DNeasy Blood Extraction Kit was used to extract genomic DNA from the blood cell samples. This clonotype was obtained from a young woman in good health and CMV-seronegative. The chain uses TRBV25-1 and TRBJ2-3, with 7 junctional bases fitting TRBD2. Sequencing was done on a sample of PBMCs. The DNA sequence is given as TGTGCCAGCAGTGAATCTGCGGGAGCTGGAGATACGCAGTATTTT. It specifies CASSESAGAGDTQYF.